Below, 32 T cell receptor beta chains from the same sample are listed, as sequenced in a study of identical twins (dated by TCRdb to 2016 to 2017). The library was obtained by 5' RACE. Instrument on record: Illumina HiSeq 2000. The public reads were reanalyzed by TCRdb: fastp trimming at Q25, MiXCR alignment, in-frame beta chains only. Each entry is one CDR3 protein sequence, shown with its most common DNA and genes. The sample table shows more than 1.5 million distinct CDR3 sequences, and under 35% are seen once. The ten largest clones represent 0.25% to 0.3% of the sample. Sequencing was performed on cord blood. These receptors were collected from a newborn girl in good health.

The V gene is TRBV20-1, the J gene TRBJ2-1; D unresolved. Trimming stripped 1 base from V and 13 bases from J, with 11 bases between. Germline loops: CDR1 DFQATT, CDR2 SNEGSKA (reference sequence). This CDR3 is built from 11 residues. The CDR3 loop reads CSARAIETQFF. CDR3 nucleotide sequence: TGCAGTGCTAGAGCTATCGAGACCCAGTTCTTC.

This rearrangement joins TRBV5-6 to TRBJ2-3; TRBD1 matches 7 bases. V lost 4 bases, J lost 1 base, and 6 bases stayed unmatched. The V gene's germline CDR1 is SGHDT and CDR2 YYEEEE. The CDR3 covers 15 residues. The CDR3 spells CASSVRDSGTDTQYF. The CDR3 DNA reads as TGTGCCAGCAGCGTCCGGGACAGTGGCACAGATACGCAGTATTTT.

This clonotype has a handful of counts. The CDR3 DNA reads as TGTGCCAGCAGTTTATTGGCGGACACTGAAGCTTTCTTT. Translated: CASSLLADTEAFF. This chain links TRBV12-3 or TRBV12-4 with TRBJ1-1; unclear D gene. This CDR3 is built from 13 residues. V was shortened by 2 bases and J by 3 bases, with 7 bases between the two germline ends.

This chain joins TRBV5-1 and TRBJ2-3; 15 nucleotides align to TRBD2. CDR1 is SGHRS, CDR2 YFSETQ, per germline. V gave up 4 bases and J gave up 12 bases; unmatched junction bases: 9. CDR3 length: 15 amino acids. The CDR3 DNA reads TGCGCCAGCAGCCCTCCGGGACTAGCGGGAGGTCTCCAGTATTTT. Its protein is CASSPPGLAGGLQYF.

The chain links TRBV10-3 to TRBJ1-1; D is uncertain. Germline V gene lookup returns CDR1 ENHRY and CDR2 SYGVKD. With 8 bases removed from V and 1 base from J, the gap between germline ends came to 14 bases. CDR3 size: 14 residues. DNA for the CDR3: TGTGCCATCTGGGATGGGTTGAAGAACACTGAAGCTTTCTTT. This sequence encodes CAIWDGLKNTEAFF.

This clonotype was observed a handful of times. The chain combines TRBV5-1 with TRBJ1-4; TRBD1 agrees at 8 bases. Trimming took 4 bases from V and 3 from J; bases not matched to a gene: 5. Per germline, CDR1 SGHRS and CDR2 YFSETQ. The CDR3 loop spans 15 amino acids. In DNA form, the CDR3 reads TGCGCCAGCAGCGCCCAGACAGGGGCTAATGAAAAACTGTTTTTT. Its translation is CASSAQTGANEKLFF.

This clonotype was picked up a small number of times. This chain links TRBV4-2 with TRBJ1-3; weak D call: TRBD1 (6 bases). Germline CDR1 reads LGHNA; CDR2 reads YNFKEQ. Deletions cut 0 bases from V and 0 bases from J, with 12 bases between. This CDR3 has 17 amino acids. The CDR3 protein is CASSQDRGPSSGNTIYF. The CDR3 DNA reads TGTGCCAGCAGCCAAGATCGGGGGCCCTCCTCTGGAAACACCATATATTTT.

The rearrangement links TRBV14 to TRBJ2-4, with 8 nucleotides matching TRBD2. The CDR3 sequence is 16 residues long. CDR1 and CDR2 (germline): SGHDN, FVKESK. With V trimmed by 1 base and J by 6 bases, 8 bases remained unmatched. The CDR3 bases are TGTGCCAGCAGCCAAGGACGGGGGGGGCCGCGAAACATTCAGTACTTC. It encodes CASSQGRGGPRNIQYF. Combining the CDR3 with reference TRBV14 and TRBJ2-4 gives the whole variable domain EAGVTQFPSHSVIEKGQTVTLRCDPISGHDNLYWYRRVMGKEIKFLLHFVKESKQDESGMPNNRFLAERTGGTYSTLKVQPAELEDSGVYFCASSQGRGGPRNIQYFGAGTRLSVL.

Concerning this clonotype itself: One end of the junction fails to match germline, which may point to a read error. The J gene is TRBJ2-4, the V gene TRBV6-1; 7 positions agree with TRBD2. The J call may be in error: the DNA end matches TRBJ2-7 better. CDR3 length equals 14 residues. CDR1 is MNHNS and CDR2 is SASEGT in the germline V gene. The DNA of the CDR3 is TGTGCCGGCAGTGAGGGACTATTCCCTATCGAGCAGTACTTC. Protein sequence: CAGSEGLFPIEQYF.

The chain is built from TRBV10-1 and TRBJ2-7; possible D gene TRBD2, 6 bases. The CDR3 consists of 15 residues. The germline CDR1 and CDR2 sequences are WNHNN and SYGVQD (reference sequence). The V and J ends lost 2 bases and 7 bases respectively, with 18 bases between them. The DNA of the CDR3 is TGCGCCAGCAGTGAGAAGCGGGCCTCCTACAATGAGCAGTACGTC. It codes for CASSEKRASYNEQYV.

This clonotype was seen a single time. The chain recombines TRBV6-6 with TRBJ2-7; D may be TRBD2 (7 bases). Germline assignment: CDR1 MNHNY and CDR2 SVGAGI (reference sequence). The V gene lost 2 bases and the J gene lost 0 bases, with 14 bases spanning the gap. This CDR3 comprises 16 residues. CDR3 sequence (DNA): TGTGCCAGCAGTTACGAGGGCGGGGGCCACTCCTACGAGCAGTACTTC. Its translation: CASSYEGGGHSYEQYF.

The V call is TRBV5-1, the J call TRBJ2-5; 12 nucleotides match TRBD2. Per the germline V gene, CDR1 is SGHRS and CDR2 is YFSETQ. The CDR3 runs to 17 residues. Trimming at V came to 0 bases and at J to 5 bases, leaving 8 bases not matched to a gene. Here the CDR3 reads CASSLVLAGGPMETQYF. Here the CDR3 DNA reads TGCGCCAGCAGCTTGGTTCTAGCGGGGGGGCCGATGGAGACCCAGTACTTC.

In regard to this clonotype: A read error may explain this, as a much larger clone is one base away. J is TRBJ2-7 and V is TRBV10-3; 12 bases align to TRBD2. This CDR3 region has 15 residues. The junction had 11 bases not matched to a gene; V was cut back by 4 bases and J by 10 bases. The germline CDR1 and CDR2 sequences are ENHRY and SYGVKD. The DNA for the CDR3 is TGTGCCATCAGTGGAGGACTAGCGGGACAAGAGGCCCAGTACTTC. Its protein is CAISGGLAGQEAQYF.

This clonotype showed up just a few times. The chain combines TRBV3-1 with TRBJ2-7; 12 positions match TRBD2. Germline lookup yields CDR1 LGHDT and CDR2 YNNKEL (reference sequence). CDR3 length: 14 residues. Trimming cost V 4 bases and J 6 bases; bases outside gene matches: 4. CDR3 sequence (DNA): TGTGCCAGCAGCCGGACTAGCGGGACTAGCGAGCAGTACTTC. The encoded protein is CASSRTSGTSEQYF.

The sample holds a few counts of this clonotype. This chain joins TRBV7-9 and TRBJ1-1; 7 nucleotides align to TRBD1. This CDR3 has 12 residues. J was trimmed by 6 bases and V by 6 bases; bases with no gene match: 4. CDR1 is SEHNR, CDR2 FQNEAQ, per germline (reference sequence). CDR3 loop: CASSNQGAEAFF. DNA for the CDR3: TGTGCCAGCAGTAATCAGGGGGCTGAAGCTTTCTTT.

Remarks on this clonotype: A clone one base away is much larger, so this may be a read error. The conserved phenylalanine or tryptophan is not found at the CDR3 terminus, so this likely reflects a read error. This rearrangement joins TRBV29-1 to TRBJ1-2, with 9 nucleotides matching TRBD1. The CDR3 covers 13 residues. The V segment lost 2 bases and the J segment 7 bases; nucleotides outside the gene matches: 5. The germline gives CDR1 SQVTM, CDR2 ANQGSEA. CDR3 bases: TGCAGCGTTGAACCCGGGACAGGGCCTGGCTACACCATC. Translation gives CSVEPGTGPGYTI.

This clonotype has a handful of counts. The chain couples TRBV9 to TRBJ2-1; 7 bases match TRBD2. Germline V CDR1 and CDR2: SGDLS, YYNGEE. The CDR3 is made up of 16 amino acids. J was trimmed by 6 bases and V by 0 bases; bases with no gene match: 9. The CDR3 sequence: CASSVVGGGSGNEQFF. For the CDR3, the DNA is TGTGCCAGCAGCGTAGTTGGCGGGGGATCCGGCAATGAGCAGTTCTTC.

V is TRBV27 and J is TRBJ2-1, with unresolved D. CDR1 is MNHEY and CDR2 is SMNVEV in the germline V gene (reference sequence). The CDR3 sequence is 13 residues long. Trimming shortened V by 2 bases and J by 6 bases, and 8 bases separated the two germline ends. The CDR3: CASSLIYSNEQFF. CDR3 DNA: TGTGCCAGCAGTTTAATCTACAGCAATGAGCAGTTCTTC.

V gene TRBV3-1 combines with J gene TRBJ1-2, with 11 bases fitting TRBD1. Germline loops: CDR1 LGHDT, CDR2 YNNKEL (reference sequence). This CDR3 region has 14 residues. Unmatched junction bases numbered 5, after V lost 2 bases and J lost 9 bases. The CDR3 reads CASSQWDRGICYTF. In DNA form, the CDR3 reads TGTGCCAGCAGCCAATGGGACAGGGGGATTTGCTACACCTTC.

This clonotype has more than one count but fewer than ten. This sequence joins TRBV2 and TRBJ1-2; D is uncertain. V was shortened by 8 bases and J by 0 bases, with 19 bases between the two germline ends. This CDR3 has 16 residues. Germline V gene lookup returns CDR1 SNHLY and CDR2 FYNNEI. CDR3 protein: CASDLTGSLANYGYTF. DNA of the CDR3: TGTGCCAGCGACCTCACGGGCTCCTTAGCTAACTATGGCTACACCTTC.

The chain recombines TRBV24-1 with TRBJ2-3; D remains ambiguous. From germline, CDR1 is KGHDR and CDR2 SFDVKD. Trimming took off 3 bases at V and 5 bases at J, with 14 bases between the two ends. This CDR3 region has 15 residues. CDR3: CATSDHRTALDTQYF. The CDR3 coding sequence is TGTGCCACCAGTGATCACCGGACGGCGTTAGATACGCAGTATTTT.

This clonotype was detected ten times or more. The chain is built from TRBV20-1 and TRBJ2-5; no firm D call. CDR1 is DFQATT, CDR2 SNEGSKA, per germline (reference sequence). The CDR3 totals 11 residues. Trimming took off 2 bases at V and 6 bases at J, with 7 bases between the two ends. The CDR3 DNA sequence: TGCAGTGCTAGAATCAGTCAGACCCAGTACTTC. Translated, it gives CSARISQTQYF.

With regard to this clonotype: The junction and the germline gene differ at one end; a read error may be behind it. The V and J genes are TRBV7-6 and TRBJ2-1, with 10 bases aligning to TRBD2. CDR3 length: 14 amino acids. In germline, CDR1 is SGHVS, CDR2 FNYEAQ. The CDR3 coding sequence is TGTGCCAGCAACTTACCTAGCGGGAGCGATGAGCAGTTCTTC. Encoded protein: CASNLPSGSDEQFF.

The chain combines TRBV29-1 with TRBJ2-2; TRBD2 matches 7 bases. The CDR3 runs 14 residues. The V gene's germline CDR1 is SQVTM and CDR2 ANQGSEA. Trimming took 3 bases from V and 5 from J; bases not matched to a gene: 6. Here the CDR3 reads CSVDSGGRTGELFF. CDR3 sequence (DNA): TGCAGCGTTGATTCGGGAGGCCGTACCGGGGAGCTGTTTTTT.

V and J are TRBV2 and TRBJ1-5; D unclear. V shed 4 bases and J shed 4 bases, with 8 bases lying between them. Germline CDR1 is SNHLY and CDR2 is FYNNEI. This CDR3 is built from 13 residues. CDR3 residues: CASSVSVNQPQHF. The CDR3 DNA reads as TGTGCCAGCAGTGTCTCGGTTAATCAGCCCCAGCATTTT.

Written as DNA, the CDR3 is TGTGCCAGCAGCCAACGACAGGGTTCCCCTTCGAACACCGGGGAGCTGTTTTTT. Protein product: CASSQRQGSPSNTGELFF. The V and J genes are TRBV9 and TRBJ2-2; 7 nucleotides align to TRBD1. CDR3 length: 18 residues. With V trimmed by 4 bases and J by 0 bases, 12 bases remained unmatched. CDR1 is SGDLS, CDR2 YYNGEE, per germline.

The chain uses TRBV7-2 and TRBJ2-7; weak D call: TRBD2 (5 bases). Germline CDR1 is SGHTA and CDR2 is FQGNSA. Deletions cut 3 bases from V and 2 bases from J, with 17 bases between. This CDR3 is 16 amino acids long. CDR3 coding DNA: TGTGCCAGCAGCTTGGCCCCGGACTGGACGCCCTACGAGCAGTACTTC. This sequence encodes CASSLAPDWTPYEQYF. The entire variable domain, with the rest obtained from reference TRBV7-2 and TRBJ2-7, is as follows: GAGVSQSPSNKVTEKGKDVELRCDPISGHTALYWYRQSLGQGLEFLIYFQGNSAPDKSGLPSDRFSAERTGGSVSTLTIQRTQQEDSAVYLCASSLAPDWTPYEQYFGPGTRLTVT.

The V call is TRBV5-6, the J call TRBJ1-2, with D hard to call. Germline V lookup: CDR1 SGHDT, CDR2 YYEEEE. This CDR3 has 15 amino acids. Trimming removed 0 bases from V and 4 bases from J, with 13 bases in between. CDR3 nucleotides: TGTGCCAGCAGCTTGGTCCTAAACCCCTTCTATGGCTACACCTTC. Amino acids: CASSLVLNPFYGYTF.

In this sample, this clonotype turned up a few times. The V call is TRBV6-1, the J call TRBJ1-5; D may be TRBD1 (6 bases). This CDR3 contains 15 residues. Per the germline V gene, CDR1 is MNHNS and CDR2 is SASEGT. V dropped 3 bases and J dropped 4 bases, with 13 bases sitting between them. The CDR3 coding sequence is TGTGCCAGCAGTGACTCGACAGGACGGAATCAGCCCCAGCATTTT. It encodes CASSDSTGRNQPQHF.

The table lists this clonotype with a few counts. This chain uses TRBV20-1 with TRBJ1-1; D unclear. The germline gives CDR1 DFQATT, CDR2 SNEGSKA (reference sequence). The CDR3 is made up of 13 amino acids. With 1 base removed from V and 0 bases from J, the gap between germline ends came to 6 bases. CDR3 amino acids: CSARVGLNTEAFF. For the CDR3, the DNA is TGCAGTGCTAGAGTGGGGTTGAACACTGAAGCTTTCTTT.

The V call is TRBV7-9, the J call TRBJ2-7; 9 nucleotides match TRBD2. Germline CDR1 SEHNR, CDR2 FQNEAQ (reference sequence). J lost 7 bases, V lost 8 bases, and 9 bases had no gene match. This CDR3 has 13 residues. The CDR3 DNA reads as TGTGCCAGCTTTAGTAGCGGGGGAAAGGAGCAGTACTTC. It encodes CASFSSGGKEQYF.

As regards this clonotype: This may be a read error: a much more frequent sequence differs by one nucleotide. The chain employs TRBV5-5 and TRBJ2-7, with D possibly called TRBD1 or TRBD2 (5 bases each). Trimming shortened V by 4 bases and J by 0 bases, and 11 bases separated the two germline ends. Germline values: CDR1 SGHKS, CDR2 YYEKEE (reference sequence). The length of the CDR3 is 14 residues. CDR3 sequence (DNA): TGTGCCAGCAGCCCCGCAGGGAGCTCCTACGAGCAGTACTTC. Translation gives CASSPAGSSYEQYF. Together with reference TRBV5-5 and TRBJ2-7, the CDR3 gives the full variable domain: DAGVTQSPTHLIKTRGQQVTLRCSPISGHKSVSWYQQVLGQGPQFIFQYYEKEERGRGNFPDRFSARQFPNYSSELNVNALLLGDSALYLCASSPAGSSYEQYFGPGTRLTVT.